The subject of this entry is one T cell receptor beta chain. The target antigen is unknown. This sample stems from a study of cytomegalovirus exposure and HLA in healthy donors. Study in general: A previous analysis identified 95 million to 130 million unique TCR beta sequences derived from roughly 180 million T cells.

A multiplex PCR was run with 60 Vbeta primers and 13 Jbeta primers. The authors' processing: Counted up in a later analysis, unique TCR beta chains came to about 80 million, with around 9.9 million shared. Repertoires were generated with immunoSEQ multiplex PCR, while TCRdb's copy carries only in-frame clones and drops some. V and J calls and clone size are given by that table; D and trimming were obtained from the DNA. The sample holds about 130,000 clones, approximately 80% seen once. General study points: The study recorded 150 to 200 TCR beta chains that were cytomegalovirus-associated.

Sequencing input: PBMCs. The receptor was isolated from a man aged 45-60 years in good health and CMV-seronegative.

CDR3 in DNA: TGTGCCAGCAGCGTAGGAGGGGGGGTCGGCAATGAGCAGTTCTTC. It yields the protein CASSVGGGVGNEQFF. The rearrangement links TRBV9 to TRBJ2-1; D is possibly TRBD2 (7 bases). Between the trimmed V and J ends, which lost 0 bases and 6 bases, there was a span of 13 bases. The CDR3 spans 15 residues. Per germline, CDR1 SGDLS and CDR2 YYNGEE. Together with reference TRBV9 and TRBJ2-1, the CDR3 gives the full variable domain: DSGVTQTPKHLITATGQRVTLRCSPRSGDLSVYWYQQSLDQGLQFLIQYYNGEERAKGNILERFSAQQFPDLHSELNLSSLELGDSALYFCASSVGGGVGNEQFFGPGTRLTVL.